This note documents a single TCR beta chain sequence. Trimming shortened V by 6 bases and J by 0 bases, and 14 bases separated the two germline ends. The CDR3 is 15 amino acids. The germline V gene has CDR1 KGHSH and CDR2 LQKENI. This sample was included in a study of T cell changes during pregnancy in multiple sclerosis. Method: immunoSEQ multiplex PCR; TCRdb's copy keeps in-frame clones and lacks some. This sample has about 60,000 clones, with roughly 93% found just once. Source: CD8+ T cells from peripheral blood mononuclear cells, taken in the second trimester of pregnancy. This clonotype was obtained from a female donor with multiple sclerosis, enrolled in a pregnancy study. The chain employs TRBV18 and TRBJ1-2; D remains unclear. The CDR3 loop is CASSHSGDANYGYTF. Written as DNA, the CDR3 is TGTGCCAGCTCGCATTCGGGAGATGCTAACTATGGCTACACCTTC. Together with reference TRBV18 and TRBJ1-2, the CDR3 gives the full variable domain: NAGVMQNPRHLVRRRGQEARLRCSPMKGHSHVYWYRQLPEEGLKFMVYLQKENIIDESGMPKERFSAEFPKEGPSILRIQQVVRGDSAAYFCASSHSGDANYGYTFGSGTRLTVV.